What follows are 14 T cell receptor beta chains derived from one specimen sequenced in a study of cytomegalovirus exposure and HLA in healthy donors. Primers included in the PCR were 60 Vbeta and 13 Jbeta primers. Clones were read by immunoSEQ multiplex PCR, and TCRdb kept only the in-frame ones, dropping some. The sample has 150,000 to 200,000 clones; roughly 85% are singletons. Sequencing was carried out using PBMCs. These receptors were obtained from a man between 25 and 39 years old in good health and CMV-seronegative.

V is TRBV11-2 and J is TRBJ1-4; D is undetermined. V lost 2 bases and J lost 7, with 11 bases in between. There are 14 residues in the CDR3. Germline loops: CDR1 SGHAT, CDR2 FQNNGV. The CDR3 region is CASSLSDWSEKLFF. In DNA form, the CDR3 reads TGTGCCAGCAGCTTATCAGATTGGTCTGAAAAACTGTTTTTT.

This clone was picked up a small number of times. Other DNA sequences within the sample encode an identical CDR3. In DNA form, the CDR3 reads TGTGCCAGCAGCTTCGGCGGGGGCTCCTACGAGCAGTACTTC. Protein sequence: CASSFGGGSYEQYF. The V and J genes are TRBV7-9 and TRBJ2-7; 7 nucleotides line up with TRBD2. This CDR3 comprises 14 residues. Germline CDR1 SEHNR, CDR2 FQNEAQ (reference sequence). With 3 bases clipped from V and 0 bases from J, the junction kept 2 bases outside the gene matches.

The CDR3 DNA sequence: TGTGCCAGCAGGGTATTCGGTCAGCCCCAGCATTTT. Translation: CASRVFGQPQHF. V and J are TRBV2 and TRBJ1-5; D unclear. With 6 bases removed from V and 6 bases from J, the gap between germline ends came to 9 bases. Germline CDR1 and CDR2: SNHLY and FYNNEI. This CDR3 contains 12 residues.

A single count supports this clone. V gene TRBV27 combines with J gene TRBJ1-4, with 7 bases aligning to TRBD1. CDR3 length: 13 amino acids. Germline assignment: CDR1 MNHEY and CDR2 SMNVEV (reference sequence). Unmatched junction bases numbered 10, after V lost 6 bases and J lost 12 bases. The CDR3 region is CASRTTGVGELFF. The CDR3 bases are TGTGCCAGCAGAACAACAGGGGTTGGGGAACTGTTTTTT.

This chain uses TRBV19 with TRBJ2-1; 8 bases agree with TRBD2. The CDR3 spans 15 residues. CDR1 and CDR2 (germline): LNHDA, SQIVND (reference sequence). Trimming took 3 bases from V and 3 from J; bases not matched to a gene: 4. This CDR3 reads CASSIPAGDYNEQFF. CDR3 sequence (DNA): TGTGCCAGTAGTATCCCAGCGGGAGACTACAATGAGCAGTTCTTC.

This clone was counted only a few times. This chain uses TRBV11-3 with TRBJ1-3; 7 positions match TRBD1. V dropped 5 bases and J dropped 1; count of bases not matched to a gene: 8. This CDR3 comprises 16 residues. From germline, CDR1 is SGHNT and CDR2 YENEEA. CDR3 sequence: CASSIPPQGSGNTIYF. The DNA for the CDR3 is TGTGCCAGCAGCATTCCGCCACAGGGGTCTGGAAACACCATATATTTT.

The chain combines TRBV28 with TRBJ2-7; 9 bases are shared with TRBD2. CDR3 length: 16 residues. From germline, CDR1 is MDHEN and CDR2 SYDVKM. The J segment lost 3 bases and the V segment lost 5 bases, leaving 11 bases of the junction unmatched. This CDR3 reads CASSLQGTSLNYEQYF. CDR3 coding DNA: TGTGCCAGCAGTCTACAGGGGACTAGCCTTAACTACGAGCAGTACTTC.

This chain links TRBV6-5 with TRBJ1-5; D is uncertain. The CDR3 consists of 14 residues. Germline assignment: CDR1 MNHEY and CDR2 SVGAGI. V was pared by 2 bases and J by 2 bases, with 7 bases between. CDR3 region: CASSYIRGNQPQHF. As DNA, the CDR3 is TGTGCCAGCAGTTACATCCGGGGCAATCAGCCCCAGCATTTT.

This clone has a handful of counts. The rearrangement links TRBV11-3 to TRBJ1-1; D may be TRBD1 (6 bases). The length of the CDR3 is 14 residues. The germline CDR1 and CDR2 sequences are SGHNT and YENEEA. Trimming stripped 5 bases from V and 0 bases from J, with 10 bases between. The CDR3 sequence: CASSQQGMNTEAFF. Written as DNA, the CDR3 is TGTGCCAGCAGCCAACAGGGAATGAACACTGAAGCTTTCTTT.

Remarks on this clone: One end of the junction does not line up with germline, which may come from a read error. This chain links TRBV5-1 with TRBJ2-3; 11 positions match TRBD2. This CDR3 is 16 amino acids long. Germline CDR1 and CDR2: SGHRS and YFSETQ. CDR3 sequence reads: CASSMGLAESTNTQYF. DNA of the CDR3: TGCGCCAGCAGCATGGGACTAGCGGAGAGCACAAATACGCAGTATTTT.

Only a few counts were recorded for this clone. The V gene is TRBV7-2, the J gene TRBJ2-7; 11 bases align to TRBD2. The CDR3 length is 18 residues. Germline lookup yields CDR1 SGHTA and CDR2 FQGNSA. V lost 2 bases and J lost 4; bases outside the gene matches: 13. CDR3 sequence reads: CASSLWGLAGGGEYEQYF. The CDR3 coding sequence is TGTGCCAGCAGCTTATGGGGCCTAGCGGGAGGTGGGGAGTACGAGCAGTACTTC.

DNA for the CDR3: TGTGCCAGCAGTTTGCTGCAGGGGCCCCAGCATTTT. Translation gives CASSLLQGPQHF. The genes are TRBV27 and TRBJ1-5; D is perhaps TRBD1 (5 bases). Germline V gene data show CDR1 as MNHEY and CDR2 as SMNVEV (reference sequence). V was cut by 3 bases and J by 9 bases, with 9 bases left in between. This CDR3 is built from 12 residues.

This clone came up a few times. The V call is TRBV29-1, the J call TRBJ2-1; D is possibly TRBD1 (5 bases). CDR3 size: 14 residues. Germline V gene sequence: CDR1 SQVTM, CDR2 ANQGSEA. The V and J ends lost 4 bases and 2 bases respectively, with 12 bases between them. CDR3 protein: CSVVDLGAYNEQFF. DNA of the CDR3: TGCAGCGTTGTTGATTTAGGGGCCTACAATGAGCAGTTCTTC.

The gene calls are TRBV19 and TRBJ1-1; TRBD1 aligns across 7 bases. The CDR3 runs 15 residues. The germline V gene encodes CDR1 LNHDA and CDR2 SQIVND (reference sequence). With V trimmed by 6 bases and J by 2 bases, 9 bases remained unmatched. CDR3 nucleotide sequence: TGTGCCAGTAGACCAGACAGGGATACTAACACTGAAGCTTTCTTT. It codes for CASRPDRDTNTEAFF.